The 24 T cell receptor beta chains listed next were all sequenced from one sample in a study of Graves' ophthalmopathy and Graves' hyperthyroidism. RNA transcripts provided the template for amplifying TCR beta CDR3 regions. RT-PCR was first run with HTBI primers, then multiplex PCR in a second round. TCRdb redid the calling of the multiplex PCR reads with MiXCR, one entry per CDR3 protein. This table holds roughly 380,000 distinct CDR3 sequences, 15% found once. Material for sequencing was peripheral blood. Source of these receptors: a young woman with stable Graves' hyperthyroidism.

In the case of this clonotype: A read error may account for a junction end that differs from germline. The chain uses TRBV6-5 and TRBJ2-4; D not certain. Per germline, CDR1 MNHEY and CDR2 SVGAGI. The CDR3 runs 13 residues. CDR3 bases: TGTGCCAGCAGCGGAGTAGCCAAAAACATTAAGTACTTC. This sequence encodes CASSGVAKNIKYF.

Many counts were recorded for this clonotype. This chain joins TRBV6-6 and TRBJ1-1; D is unclear. The CDR3 sequence is 16 residues long. Germline V gives CDR1 MNHNY, CDR2 SVGAGI (reference sequence). Trimming took 7 bases from V and 2 from J, leaving 20 bases between them. The CDR3 sequence is CASTSGLIPGNTEAFF. Written as DNA, the CDR3 is TGTGCCAGCACTTCGGGCCTGATTCCGGGAAACACTGAAGCTTTCTTT.

The chain joins TRBV19 to TRBJ1-5, with a tentative D call TRBD1 (5 bases). The V and J ends lost 1 base and 3 bases respectively, with 10 bases between them. Germline CDR1 is LNHDA and CDR2 is SQIVND (reference sequence). The CDR3 consists of 15 residues. CDR3 in DNA: TGTGCCAGTAGTATAGTGCGGGGGGACAATCAGCCCCAGCATTTT. Residues: CASSIVRGDNQPQHF.

This clonotype was seen ten or more times. V usage is TRBV12-5 and J usage is TRBJ2-2; 12 bases match TRBD2. After removal of 2 bases from V and 0 bases from J, the junction contained 7 bases not matched to a gene. CDR3 length: 19 amino acids. Germline V CDR1 and CDR2: LGHNT, FRNRAP. The CDR3 DNA sequence: TGTGCTAGTGGTTTGCCCACACTAGCGGGGGGATCGAACACCGGGGAGCTGTTTTTT. It encodes CASGLPTLAGGSNTGELFF.

This clonotype was recorded at least ten times. The rearrangement uses TRBV29-1 and TRBJ1-1; no clear D. CDR1 is SQVTM and CDR2 is ANQGSEA in the germline V gene. CDR3 size: 12 residues. Trimming cost V 4 bases and J 3 bases, with 9 bases left between them. The CDR3 region has the DNA TGCAGCGTTGGACGTCTAGACACTGAAGCTTTCTTT. It codes for CSVGRLDTEAFF.

This clonotype was seen at least ten times. The junction differs from germline at one of its ends, possibly a read error. J is TRBJ1-1 and V is TRBV20-1, with D possibly TRBD1 on 5 matching bases. Per the germline V gene, CDR1 is DFQATT and CDR2 is SNEGSKA (reference sequence). The CDR3 consists of 14 residues. The CDR3: CSARDQGGNTGAFF. The CDR3 DNA sequence: TGCAGTGCTAGAGATCAGGGTGGCAACACTGGAGCTTTCTTT.

This clonotype was detected ten times or more. V gene TRBV12-3 or TRBV12-4 combines with J gene TRBJ1-1, with 8 nucleotides matching TRBD1. There are 13 residues in the CDR3. Trimming removed 7 bases from V and 7 bases from J; junction bases left unmatched: 8. CDR3 nucleotide sequence: TGTGCCAGCACCCTGGGACAGGCGGGTGAAGCTTTCTTT. Protein: CASTLGQAGEAFF.

There are many counts of this clonotype. The V call is TRBV6-2 or TRBV6-3, the J call TRBJ1-1; 7 bases are shared with TRBD1. Germline V gives CDR1 MNHEY, CDR2 SVGEGT. This CDR3 is 14 amino acids long. The J segment lost 7 bases and the V segment lost 6 bases, leaving 11 bases of the junction unmatched. Here the CDR3 reads CASRDPGQIIEAFF. The CDR3, as DNA: TGTGCCAGCAGGGACCCGGGACAGATAATTGAAGCTTTCTTT.

This clonotype has ten or more counts. The chain has TRBV6-2 or TRBV6-3 and TRBJ1-1, with D unresolved. The germline V gene has CDR1 MNHEY and CDR2 SVGEGT. Trimming cost V 5 bases and J 8 bases, with 15 bases left between them. This CDR3 is built from 13 residues. The CDR3 spells CASSARTDKEAFF. The CDR3, as DNA: TGTGCCAGCAGTGCTCGGACGGATAAAGAAGCTTTCTTT.

This clonotype was recorded at least ten times. V is TRBV10-1 and J is TRBJ1-1, with 7 positions matching TRBD1. V trimming: 9 bases; J trimming: 2 bases; junction bases outside the gene matches: 6. There are 13 residues in the CDR3. Germline CDR1 is WNHNN and CDR2 is SYGVQD (reference sequence). In DNA, the CDR3 is TGCGCCAGACCGGGACAGCTAAACACTGAAGCTTTCTTT. Its protein product is CARPGQLNTEAFF.

This clonotype was recorded at least ten times. The chain has TRBV6-2 or TRBV6-3 and TRBJ1-2, with 7 bases identical to TRBD1. CDR1 MNHEY and CDR2 SVGEGT come from the germline V gene. There are 14 residues in the CDR3. Unmatched junction bases numbered 1, after V lost 2 bases and J lost 1 base. The CDR3 DNA follows: TGTGCCAGCAGTTACGACAGGGTTAACTATGGCTACACCTTC. Residues: CASSYDRVNYGYTF.

In its sample, this clonotype was seen many times. The chain employs TRBV9 and TRBJ1-2; D gene unclear. The germline V gene encodes CDR1 SGDLS and CDR2 YYNGEE. This CDR3 has 14 amino acids. The V end lost 3 bases, the J end lost 6 bases, and 15 bases lay between the germline ends. The CDR3 region is CASSADRLRDGYTF. In nucleotides, the CDR3 is TGTGCCAGCAGCGCGGATCGACTGCGTGATGGCTACACCTTC.

This clonotype was found many times. The rearrangement uses TRBV2 and TRBJ2-4; D remains ambiguous. Per the germline V gene, CDR1 is SNHLY and CDR2 is FYNNEI. Trimming cost V 3 bases and J 0 bases, with 6 bases left between them. This CDR3 contains 14 residues. The CDR3 sequence: CASSDTLAKNIQYF. Written as DNA, the CDR3 is TGTGCCAGCAGTGACACCCTAGCCAAAAACATTCAGTACTTC.

The table lists this clonotype with many counts. The V gene is TRBV5-1, the J gene TRBJ1-1; TRBD1 agrees at 7 bases. There are 14 residues in the CDR3. Germline V gene data show CDR1 as SGHRS and CDR2 as YFSETQ. With V trimmed by 2 bases and J by 11 bases, 12 bases remained unmatched. The chain's CDR3 is CASSFQTGARWAFF. In DNA form, the CDR3 reads TGCGCCAGCAGCTTCCAAACAGGGGCCAGGTGGGCTTTCTTT.

J is TRBJ2-2 and V is TRBV20-1; tentative D call: TRBD2 (7 bases). CDR1 and CDR2 (germline): DFQATT, SNEGSKA (reference sequence). Trimming left V 6 bases short and J 9 bases short, with 26 bases between. The CDR3 loop spans 16 amino acids. The CDR3 reads CSARTRGRGGPRELFF. The CDR3 DNA sequence: TGCAGTGCCCGTACCCGGGGGAGGGGGGGGCCCAGGGAGCTGTTTTTT.

This clonotype was observed at least ten times. The chain recombines TRBV2 with TRBJ1-1; no clear D gene. The V gene's germline CDR1 is SNHLY and CDR2 FYNNEI. Trimming removed 10 bases from V and 1 base from J, with 7 bases in between. The CDR3 extends over 11 amino acids. The DNA for the CDR3 is TGTGCCACCAGGTCGAACACTGAAGCTTTCTTT. It encodes CATRSNTEAFF.

This clonotype was seen repeatedly, ten times or more. The genes are TRBV12-3 or TRBV12-4 and TRBJ2-5; D remains ambiguous. The CDR3 covers 17 residues. Trimming shortened V by 2 bases and J by 4 bases, and 20 bases separated the two germline ends. CDR3 sequence (DNA): TGTGCCAGCAGTTTACAGCCTCCAGACCGCCAGGTAGAGACCCAGTACTTC. It specifies CASSLQPPDRQVETQYF.

Ten or more counts support this clonotype. The chain is built from TRBV2 and TRBJ1-2; 8 bases line up with TRBD1. Germline lookup yields CDR1 SNHLY and CDR2 FYNNEI. The CDR3 contains 15 residues. Trimming at V came to 4 bases and at J to 4 bases, leaving 8 bases not matched to a gene. The CDR3 is CASSVSGQVGYGYTF. In DNA form, the CDR3 reads TGTGCCAGCAGTGTATCGGGACAGGTCGGCTATGGCTACACCTTC.

This clonotype appeared many times. The rearrangement uses TRBV6-1 and TRBJ1-5; D remains unclear. CDR3 size: 12 residues. Trimming shortened V by 1 base and J by 5 bases, and 3 bases separated the two germline ends. Germline V gene lookup returns CDR1 MNHNS and CDR2 SASEGT. The CDR3 sequence is CASSEGHQPQHF. The CDR3 nucleotides are TGTGCCAGCAGTGAAGGTCATCAGCCCCAGCATTTT.

The V gene is TRBV6-5, the J gene TRBJ2-5, with D perhaps matching TRBD2 (6 bases). V lost 0 bases to trimming and J lost 1 base, with 15 bases between them. This CDR3 is built from 17 residues. The V gene's germline CDR1 is MNHEY and CDR2 SVGAGI. The CDR3 bases are TGTGCCAGCAGTTACTCGAGGGACTGGGCTCTCCAAGAGACCCAGTACTTC. Protein sequence: CASSYSRDWALQETQYF.

This clonotype was seen ten or more times. The V and J genes are TRBV20-1 and TRBJ2-7; 12 bases are a match to TRBD1. Germline V CDR1 and CDR2: DFQATT, SNEGSKA (reference sequence). The junction had 6 bases not matched to a gene; V was cut back by 6 bases and J by 0 bases. The CDR3 consists of 15 residues. CDR3 sequence reads: CSAAGTGGFSYEQYF. CDR3 nucleotides: TGCAGTGCCGCCGGGACAGGGGGCTTCTCCTACGAGCAGTACTTC.

This clonotype was recorded many times. V usage is TRBV5-1 and J usage is TRBJ1-1; TRBD1 agrees at 9 bases. Germline CDR1 SGHRS, CDR2 YFSETQ. The CDR3 is made up of 16 amino acids. The J segment lost 0 bases and the V segment lost 3 bases, leaving 6 bases of the junction unmatched. The CDR3 nucleotides are TGCGCCAGCAGCTACGGACAGGGGTTATTGAACACTGAAGCTTTCTTT. Translating gives CASSYGQGLLNTEAFF.

This clonotype was observed at least ten times. The V gene is TRBV11-2, the J gene TRBJ2-5; D is ambiguous. The CDR3 totals 14 residues. Per germline, CDR1 SGHAT and CDR2 FQNNGV. Trimming left V 1 base short and J 2 bases short, with 8 bases between. CDR3 protein: CASSLVGQQETQYF. CDR3 sequence (DNA): TGTGCCAGCAGCTTAGTTGGGCAGCAAGAGACCCAGTACTTC.

This clonotype was seen many times. This chain connects TRBV19 to TRBJ1-5; D unresolved. The V end was cut by 3 bases, the J end by 5 bases, with 5 bases between. The CDR3 is 12 amino acids. Germline V gives CDR1 LNHDA, CDR2 SQIVND (reference sequence). In DNA, the CDR3 is TGTGCCAGTAGTATTGAGGATCAGCCCCAGCATTTT. Encoded protein: CASSIEDQPQHF.